These 17 T cell receptor beta chains were sequenced from one sample in a study of control samples from healthy donors and cancer patients. The method was immunoSEQ multiplex PCR; TCRdb's version includes in-frame clones alone and lacks a portion of them. The sample includes about 160,000 clones, over 85% of them seen just once. The material sequenced was blood. These receptors were taken from a man aged 30-40 years in good health.

The gene calls are TRBV7-2 and TRBJ2-5; D gene uncertain. The CDR3 totals 14 residues. CDR1 is SGHTA, CDR2 FQGNSA, per germline. Trimming took 3 bases from V and 0 from J, leaving 8 bases between them. The CDR3 loop is CASSFGWYQETQYF. CDR3 in DNA: TGTGCCAGCAGCTTTGGCTGGTACCAAGAGACCCAGTACTTC.

The chain couples TRBV3-1 (or the pseudogene TRBV3-2) to TRBJ2-3; D remains ambiguous. Trimming cost V 3 bases and J 9 bases, with 13 bases left between them. From germline, CDR1 is LGHDT and CDR2 YNNKEL (reference sequence). The CDR3 is made up of 13 amino acids. CDR3: CASSQGTTNTQYF. DNA for the CDR3: TGTGCCAGCAGCCAGGGAACAACAAACACGCAGTATTTT.

V gene TRBV10-3 combines with J gene TRBJ2-1, with TRBD2 matching over 10 bases. V was pared by 6 bases and J by 5 bases, with 7 bases of the junction left unmatched. This CDR3 has 15 residues. CDR1 is ENHRY and CDR2 is SYGVKD in the germline V gene. The DNA of the CDR3 is TGTGCCATCAGCCTTTTAGCGGGAGGAGACAATGAGCAGTTCTTC. Its protein product is CAISLLAGGDNEQFF.

The V gene is TRBV6-5, the J gene TRBJ1-4, with D hard to call. CDR3 length: 11 amino acids. V was shortened by 4 bases and J by 7 bases, with 4 bases between the two germline ends. Germline lookup yields CDR1 MNHEY and CDR2 SVGAGI. The CDR3 spells CASSSGEKLFF. CDR3 DNA sequence: TGTGCCAGCAGTTCCGGTGAAAAACTGTTTTTT.

The chain links TRBV7-9 to TRBJ1-2, with a possible D match to TRBD1 (5 bases). Trimming stripped 3 bases from V and 0 bases from J, with 8 bases between. The length of the CDR3 is 14 residues. Looked up from germline, CDR1 is SEHNR and CDR2 is FQNEAQ (reference sequence). CDR3 residues: CASSLDTANYGYTF. In DNA form, the CDR3 reads TGTGCCAGCAGCTTGGACACCGCTAACTATGGCTACACCTTC.

A single count supports this clone. This rearrangement joins TRBV2 to TRBJ2-7; 8 bases line up with TRBD1. The V and J ends lost 0 bases and 3 bases, in that order; junction bases with no gene match: 4. The length of the CDR3 is 15 residues. Germline CDR1 and CDR2: SNHLY and FYNNEI. For the CDR3, the DNA is TGTGCCAGCAGTGAAGCCCTAGGACAGGGCTACGAGCAGTACTTC. Encoded protein: CASSEALGQGYEQYF.

This sequence joins TRBV4-1 and TRBJ2-5, with TRBD1 identical over 11 bases. Trimming took 0 bases from V and 4 from J; bases not matched to a gene: 7. The V gene's germline CDR1 is MGHRA and CDR2 YSYEKL. CDR3 size: 17 residues. This CDR3 reads CASSQDYGQGARETQYF. The CDR3 nucleotides are TGCGCCAGCAGCCAAGATTACGGACAGGGGGCGAGAGAGACCCAGTACTTC.

This sequence joins TRBV6-5 and TRBJ1-3; D gene uncertain. The germline V gene has CDR1 MNHEY and CDR2 SVGAGI. This CDR3 spans 14 amino acids. V dropped 1 base and J dropped 1 base, with 5 bases sitting between them. Here the CDR3 reads CASSYLGSGNTIYF. CDR3 in DNA: TGTGCCAGCAGTTACTTGGGATCTGGAAACACCATATATTTT.

The chain is built from TRBV7-9 and TRBJ2-1; 7 nucleotides agree with TRBD2. Germline trimming cut 3 bases from V and 3 bases from J; bases unmatched to any gene: 8. The CDR3 loop spans 16 amino acids. From germline, CDR1 is SEHNR and CDR2 FQNEAQ (reference sequence). The CDR3 here is CASSFFSGGNYNEQFF. The DNA of the CDR3 is TGTGCCAGCAGCTTTTTCTCGGGGGGAAACTACAATGAGCAGTTCTTC.

This clone was recorded once. The rearrangement joins TRBV9 to TRBJ2-1; D call uncertain. The CDR3 covers 12 residues. V lost 4 bases and J 8 bases, leaving 10 bases between the germline ends. Germline V lookup: CDR1 SGDLS, CDR2 YYNGEE. The CDR3 nucleotides read TGTGCCAGCAGCCGACGAGGCGATGAGCAGTTCTTC. It codes for CASSRRGDEQFF.

This clone was seen a single time. The chain uses TRBV2 and TRBJ1-2, with D uncertain. The CDR3 loop spans 15 amino acids. CDR1 SNHLY and CDR2 FYNNEI come from the germline V gene. Trimming cost V 1 base and J 8 bases, with 17 bases left between them. CDR3 residues: CASSEEAYAYGGYTF. The CDR3 nucleotides read TGTGCCAGCAGTGAAGAGGCGTATGCTTATGGAGGCTACACCTTC.

The V gene is TRBV7-9, the J gene TRBJ2-3; D is ambiguous. Per germline, CDR1 SEHNR and CDR2 FQNEAQ (reference sequence). V lost 1 base and J lost 0, with 5 bases in between. This CDR3 spans 14 amino acids. CDR3: CASSLDGSTDTQYF. The CDR3 DNA sequence: TGTGCCAGCAGCTTAGATGGTAGCACAGATACGCAGTATTTT.

This chain connects TRBV4-2 to TRBJ2-3, with D uncertain. Trimming removed 0 bases at V and 3 bases at J, with 10 bases between. The CDR3 runs 15 residues. Germline V gives CDR1 LGHNA, CDR2 YNFKEQ. In DNA form, the CDR3 reads TGTGCCAGCAGCCAAGATGGCGAGGTGACAGATACGCAGTATTTT. Translating it yields CASSQDGEVTDTQYF.

The chain is built from TRBV2 and TRBJ1-6; 7 bases fit TRBD1. J lost 3 bases, V lost 7 bases, and 6 bases had no gene match. CDR1 and CDR2 (germline): SNHLY, FYNNEI. The CDR3 loop spans 15 amino acids. CDR3 coding DNA: TGTGCCAGCACTCTGGGACAGTACTATAATTCACCCCTCCACTTT. It yields the protein CASTLGQYYNSPLHF.

The chain uses TRBV3-1 (or the pseudogene TRBV3-2) and TRBJ1-6; D is possibly TRBD1 (5 bases). Germline loops: CDR1 LGHDT, CDR2 YNNKEL (reference sequence). This CDR3 comprises 15 residues. Trimming left V 4 bases short and J 6 bases short, with 13 bases between. The CDR3 DNA follows: TGTGCCAGCAGCCTGGGCCAGGGTGGTAATTCACCCCTCCACTTT. Protein: CASSLGQGGNSPLHF.

The chain couples TRBV5-1 to TRBJ2-1; no definite D call. V was pared by 0 bases and J by 10 bases, with 11 bases between. Germline CDR1 SGHRS, CDR2 YFSETQ. The CDR3 is 13 residues long. CDR3 DNA: TGCGCCAGCAGCTTGGGCGGTCCCAAAGAGCAGTTCTTC. Its protein product is CASSLGGPKEQFF.

This chain connects TRBV7-9 to TRBJ1-3; unclear D gene. Per the germline V gene, CDR1 is SEHNR and CDR2 is FQNEAQ (reference sequence). The CDR3 loop spans 14 amino acids. Trimming shortened V by 1 base and J by 0 bases, and 4 bases separated the two germline ends. The CDR3 sequence is CASSLVGSGNTIYF. CDR3 nucleotide sequence: TGTGCCAGCAGCTTAGTCGGCTCTGGAAACACCATATATTTT. Using reference TRBV7-9 and TRBJ1-3 for the parts outside the CDR3, the full variable domain is DTGVSQNPRHKITKRGQNVTFRCDPISEHNRLYWYRQTLGQGPEFLTYFQNEAQLEKSRLLSDRFSAERPKGSFSTLEIQRTEQGDSAMYLCASSLVGSGNTIYFGEGSWLTVV.